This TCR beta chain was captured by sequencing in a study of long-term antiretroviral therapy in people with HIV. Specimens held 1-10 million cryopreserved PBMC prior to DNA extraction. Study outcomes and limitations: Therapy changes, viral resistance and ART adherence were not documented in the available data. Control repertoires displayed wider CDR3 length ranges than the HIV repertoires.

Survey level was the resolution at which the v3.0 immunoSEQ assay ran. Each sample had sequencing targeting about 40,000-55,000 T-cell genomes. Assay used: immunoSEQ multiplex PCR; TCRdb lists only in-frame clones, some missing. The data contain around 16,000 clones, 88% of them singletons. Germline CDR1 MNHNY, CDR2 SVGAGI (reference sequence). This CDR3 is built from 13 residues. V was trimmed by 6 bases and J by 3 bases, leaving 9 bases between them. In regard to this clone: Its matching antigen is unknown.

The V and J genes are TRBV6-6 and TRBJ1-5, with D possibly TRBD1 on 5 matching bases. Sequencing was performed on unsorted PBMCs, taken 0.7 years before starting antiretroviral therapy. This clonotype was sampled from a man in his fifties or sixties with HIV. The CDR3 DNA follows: TGTGCCAGCAGCCCTGGGACCAATCAGCCCCAGCATTTT. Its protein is CASSPGTNQPQHF.